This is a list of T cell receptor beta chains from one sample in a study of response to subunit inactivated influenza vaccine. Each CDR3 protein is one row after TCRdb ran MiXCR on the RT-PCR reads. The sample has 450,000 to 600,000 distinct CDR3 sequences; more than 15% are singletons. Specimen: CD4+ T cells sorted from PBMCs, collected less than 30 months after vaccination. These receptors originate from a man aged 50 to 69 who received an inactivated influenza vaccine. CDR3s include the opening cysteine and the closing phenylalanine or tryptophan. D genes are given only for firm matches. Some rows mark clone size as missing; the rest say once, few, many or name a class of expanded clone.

CDR3aa: CASSQRTGNRGNYGYTF
CDR3nt: TGTGCCAGCAGCCAGAGAACTGGCAATCGGGGTAACTATGGCTACACCTTC
v_gene: TRBV11-2
j_gene: TRBJ1-2
abundance: NA
d_gene: NA
len: 17

CDR3aa: CASSAGQAGADTQYF
CDR3nt: TGTGCCAGCAGTGCGGGACAGGCGGGCGCAGATACGCAGTATTTT
v_gene: TRBV2
j_gene: TRBJ2-3
abundance: NA
d_gene: TRBD1
len: 15

CDR3aa: CSASRPSGGSYNEQFF
CDR3nt: TGCAGTGCTAGCAGGCCTAGCGGAGGCTCCTACAATGAGCAGTTCTTC
v_gene: TRBV20-1
j_gene: TRBJ2-1
abundance: many
d_gene: TRBD2
len: 16

CDR3aa: CAIKTGEGTEAFF
CDR3nt: TGTGCCATCAAGACAGGGGAGGGGACTGAAGCTTTCTTT
v_gene: TRBV10-3
j_gene: TRBJ1-1
abundance: NA
d_gene: TRBD1
len: 13

CDR3aa: CAISDSRLSGFHEQFF
CDR3nt: TGTGCCATCAGTGATTCCCGTTTGTCAGGGTTCCATGAGCAGTTCTTC
v_gene: TRBV10-3
j_gene: TRBJ2-1
abundance: few
d_gene: NA
len: 16

CDR3aa: CASSGRGGTQYF
CDR3nt: TGTGCCAGCTCGGGCAGGGGGGGTACGCAGTATTTT
v_gene: TRBV6-5
j_gene: TRBJ2-3
abundance: few
d_gene: NA
len: 12

CDR3aa: CASSQDLAGPNTGELFF
CDR3nt: TGTGCCAGCAGCCAAGATTTGGCGGGCCCGAACACCGGGGAGCTGTTTTTT
v_gene: TRBV4-2
j_gene: TRBJ2-2
abundance: many
d_gene: NA
len: 17

CDR3aa: CASSQGMGNQPQHF
CDR3nt: TGTGCCAGCAGTCAGGGTATGGGCAATCAGCCCCAGCATTTT
v_gene: TRBV25-1
j_gene: TRBJ1-5
abundance: few
d_gene: NA
len: 14

CDR3aa: CASSPQQANTGELFF
CDR3nt: TGTGCCAGCTCACCACAACAGGCCAATACCGGGGAGCTGTTTTTT
v_gene: TRBV18
j_gene: TRBJ2-2
abundance: NA
d_gene: NA
len: 15

CDR3aa: CASSPSGGAGTDTQYF
CDR3nt: TGTGCCAGCAGCCCTAGCGGGGGGGCTGGCACAGATACGCAGTATTTT
v_gene: TRBV7-2
j_gene: TRBJ2-3
abundance: many
d_gene: TRBD2
len: 16

CDR3aa: CATSDWGGVTGELFF
CDR3nt: TGTGCCACCAGTGATTGGGGGGGAGTAACCGGGGAGCTGTTTTTT
v_gene: TRBV24-1
j_gene: TRBJ2-2
abundance: few
d_gene: TRBD2
len: 15

CDR3aa: CASSFKGREQAFF
CDR3nt: TGCGCCAGCAGCTTTAAGGGCAGGGAGCAAGCTTTCTTT
v_gene: TRBV5-1
j_gene: TRBJ1-1
abundance: many
d_gene: NA
len: 13

CDR3aa: CASSQAGRTYEQYF
CDR3nt: TGTGCCAGCAGCCAAGCGGGCAGGACCTACGAGCAGTACTTC
v_gene: TRBV7-8
j_gene: TRBJ2-7
abundance: few
d_gene: NA
len: 14

CDR3aa: CASSERSGGFKEQFF
CDR3nt: TGTGCCAGCAGTGAGAGAAGCGGGGGGTTCAAAGAGCAGTTCTTC
v_gene: TRBV6-1
j_gene: TRBJ2-1
abundance: NA
d_gene: TRBD2
len: 15

CDR3aa: CASSYRDGSYEQYF
CDR3nt: TGTGCCAGCAGCTACCGGGACGGATCCTACGAGCAGTACTTC
v_gene: TRBV13
j_gene: TRBJ2-7
abundance: few
d_gene: NA
len: 14

CDR3aa: CSAARGNSIVEQFF
CDR3nt: TGCAGTGCGGCGCGGGGGAATTCGATTGTTGAGCAGTTCTTC
v_gene: TRBV20-1
j_gene: TRBJ2-1
abundance: NA
d_gene: TRBD2
len: 14

CDR3aa: CASSRVSGRAGTDTQYF
CDR3nt: TGTGCCAGCAGCCGCGTTAGCGGGAGGGCGGGCACAGATACGCAGTATTTT
v_gene: TRBV3-1
j_gene: TRBJ2-3
abundance: few
d_gene: TRBD2
len: 17

CDR3aa: CASNPQLNTEAFF
CDR3nt: TGTGCCAGCAATCCTCAATTGAACACTGAAGCTTTCTTT
v_gene: TRBV12-3/TRBV12-4
j_gene: TRBJ1-1
abundance: few
d_gene: NA
len: 13

CDR3aa: CASHMAGGTDTQYF
CDR3nt: TGTGCCAGCCACATGGCAGGGGGCACAGATACGCAGTATTTT
v_gene: TRBV28
j_gene: TRBJ2-3
abundance: NA
d_gene: NA
len: 14

CDR3aa: CASSLEGGAQGLISAFF
CDR3nt: TGTGCCAGCAGTTTAGAGGGGGGGGCTCAGGGCCTCATCAGCGCTTTCTTT
v_gene: TRBV12-3/TRBV12-4
j_gene: TRBJ1-1
abundance: few
d_gene: NA
len: 17

CDR3aa: CASSLGLAPYF
CDR3nt: TGTGCCAGCAGCTTAGGACTAGCTCCGTACTTC
v_gene: TRBV11-2
j_gene: TRBJ2-7
abundance: many
d_gene: TRBD2
len: 11

CDR3aa: CASSLPGTGELFF
CDR3nt: TGTGCCAGCAGCTTACCGGGGACCGGGGAGCTGTTTTTT
v_gene: TRBV7-8
j_gene: TRBJ2-2
abundance: few
d_gene: NA
len: 13

CDR3aa: CASSEGLKETQYF
CDR3nt: TGCGCCAGCAGTGAAGGACTGAAAGAGACCCAGTACTTC
v_gene: TRBV10-1
j_gene: TRBJ2-5
abundance: few
d_gene: NA
len: 13

CDR3aa: CASSPTGRMNTEAFF
CDR3nt: TGTGCCAGCAGCCCTACTGGCAGGATGAACACTGAAGCTTTCTTT
v_gene: TRBV5-5
j_gene: TRBJ1-1
abundance: few
d_gene: NA
len: 15

CDR3aa: CASSQAAGNQPQHF
CDR3nt: TGTGCCAGCAGCCAAGCGGCGGGCAATCAGCCCCAGCATTTT
v_gene: TRBV3-1
j_gene: TRBJ1-5
abundance: few
d_gene: NA
len: 14

CDR3aa: CASSYADSNQPQHF
CDR3nt: TGTGCCAGCAGTTACGCCGATAGCAATCAGCCCCAGCATTTT
v_gene: TRBV6-5
j_gene: TRBJ1-5
abundance: NA
d_gene: NA
len: 14

CDR3aa: CSVVSLSGRGAGELFF
CDR3nt: TGCAGCGTTGTGTCTCTCTCGGGCAGGGGGGCCGGGGAGCTGTTTTTT
v_gene: TRBV29-1
j_gene: TRBJ2-2
abundance: NA
d_gene: NA
len: 16

CDR3aa: CASSSLAGDGKRELFF
CDR3nt: TGTGCCAGCAGCTCACTAGCGGGGGACGGAAAGAGGGAGCTGTTTTTT
v_gene: TRBV5-5
j_gene: TRBJ2-2
abundance: few
d_gene: TRBD2
len: 16

CDR3aa: CASTTLEGRVGSHNEQFF
CDR3nt: TGTGCCAGCACCACCTTGGAGGGCAGGGTAGGGTCTCACAATGAGCAGTTCTTC
v_gene: TRBV28
j_gene: TRBJ2-1
abundance: few
d_gene: NA
len: 18

CDR3aa: CSAPTGFKADTQYF
CDR3nt: TGCAGTGCCCCGACGGGGTTCAAGGCAGATACGCAGTATTTT
v_gene: TRBV20-1
j_gene: TRBJ2-3
abundance: many
d_gene: NA
len: 14

CDR3aa: CASSFFRGGDTQYF
CDR3nt: TGTGCCAGCAGCTTTTTCAGGGGAGGCGATACGCAGTATTTT
v_gene: TRBV7-2
j_gene: TRBJ2-3
abundance: NA
d_gene: NA
len: 14

CDR3aa: CASSPGPGYNSPLHF
CDR3nt: TGCGCCAGCAGCCCCGGGCCGGGCTATAATTCACCCCTCCACTTT
v_gene: TRBV5-1
j_gene: TRBJ1-6
abundance: NA
d_gene: NA
len: 15

CDR3aa: CSASGETNSPLHF
CDR3nt: TGCAGTGCTTCCGGGGAGACTAATTCACCCCTCCACTTT
v_gene: TRBV20-1
j_gene: TRBJ1-6
abundance: NA
d_gene: NA
len: 13

CDR3aa: CASSYQLAQAYEQYF
CDR3nt: TGTGCCAGCAGTTATCAACTAGCCCAGGCCTACGAGCAGTACTTC
v_gene: TRBV6-2/TRBV6-3
j_gene: TRBJ2-7
abundance: NA
d_gene: NA
len: 15

CDR3aa: CAITSSGLSYEQYF
CDR3nt: TGTGCCATCACCAGTAGCGGCCTCTCCTACGAGCAGTACTTC
v_gene: TRBV10-3
j_gene: TRBJ2-7
abundance: NA
d_gene: NA
len: 14

CDR3aa: CASSTRGSSNQPQHF
CDR3nt: TGTGCCAGCAGCACGAGGGGTTCAAGCAATCAGCCCCAGCATTTT
v_gene: TRBV12-3/TRBV12-4
j_gene: TRBJ1-5
abundance: few
d_gene: NA
len: 15

CDR3aa: CSVREGTATETQYF
CDR3nt: TGCAGTGTTAGGGAGGGTACGGCCACGGAGACCCAGTACTTC
v_gene: TRBV20-1
j_gene: TRBJ2-5
abundance: few
d_gene: TRBD2
len: 14

CDR3aa: CASSRTGFEETQYF
CDR3nt: TGTGCCAGCAGCCGCACAGGGTTTGAAGAGACCCAGTACTTC
v_gene: TRBV5-8
j_gene: TRBJ2-5
abundance: NA
d_gene: NA
len: 14

CDR3aa: CASSYERYTEAFF
CDR3nt: TGCGCCAGCAGCTATGAGCGATACACTGAAGCTTTCTTT
v_gene: TRBV5-1
j_gene: TRBJ1-1
abundance: few
d_gene: NA
len: 13

CDR3aa: CSAVAQRNQPQHF
CDR3nt: TGCAGTGCTGTAGCCCAGAGGAATCAGCCCCAGCATTTT
v_gene: TRBV20-1
j_gene: TRBJ1-5
abundance: many
d_gene: NA
len: 13

CDR3aa: CASSERMWDRAEKLFF
CDR3nt: TGTGCCAGCAGTGAAAGGATGTGGGACAGGGCTGAAAAACTGTTTTTT
v_gene: TRBV6-1
j_gene: TRBJ1-4
abundance: few
d_gene: TRBD1
len: 16

CDR3aa: CSARKTGTNSPLHF
CDR3nt: TGCAGTGCTAGAAAGACAGGAACTAATTCACCCCTCCACTTT
v_gene: TRBV20-1
j_gene: TRBJ1-6
abundance: NA
d_gene: NA
len: 14

CDR3aa: CASRGWERTDTQYF
CDR3nt: TGTGCCAGCAGGGGGTGGGAGCGCACAGATACGCAGTATTTT
v_gene: TRBV7-8
j_gene: TRBJ2-3
abundance: few
d_gene: NA
len: 14

CDR3aa: CSARLAKEQYF
CDR3nt: TGCAGTGCCCGGCTAGCCAAGGAGCAGTACTTC
v_gene: TRBV20-1
j_gene: TRBJ2-7
abundance: many
d_gene: NA
len: 11

CDR3aa: CASGLGHPGMGETQYF
CDR3nt: TGTGCTAGTGGTTTGGGCCACCCCGGTATGGGCGAGACCCAGTACTTC
v_gene: TRBV12-5
j_gene: TRBJ2-5
abundance: many
d_gene: NA
len: 16

CDR3aa: CASSPHYRGSYGYTF
CDR3nt: TGTGCCAGCAGCCCGCATTACAGGGGGAGCTATGGCTACACCTTC
v_gene: TRBV3-1
j_gene: TRBJ1-2
abundance: NA
d_gene: TRBD1
len: 15

CDR3aa: CASSQEAGGSYNEQFF
CDR3nt: TGTGCCAGCAGCCAAGAGGCGGGGGGCTCCTACAATGAGCAGTTCTTC
v_gene: TRBV4-2
j_gene: TRBJ2-1
abundance: few
d_gene: TRBD2
len: 16